Listed below are T cell receptor beta chains from one sample, sequenced in a study of radiotherapy plus CTLA-4 blockade in lung cancer. The protocol was immunoSEQ multiplex PCR, while the TCRdb copy is restricted to in-frame clones and leaves out a portion. The table includes about 68,000 clones, around 80% detected once. This sample comprised peripheral blood, obtained from a patient treated with radiotherapy plus ipilimumab. Receptors originate from a human donor with non-small cell lung cancer who had a complete response to radiotherapy plus ipilimumab. The CDR3 runs from the conserved cysteine through the conserved F or W. A D gene is named only where the DNA matches it firmly. Only some rows state a clone size, as once, few, many or a class for expanded clones.

v_call: TRBV7-8; clone_size: -; j_call: TRBJ1-5; d_call: -; cdr3_aa: CASSVVPTLDSNQPQHF; cdr3_nt: TGTGCCAGCAGCGTGGTACCGACACTGGATAGCAATCAGCCCCAGCATTTT
v_call: TRBV2; clone_size: -; j_call: TRBJ2-2; d_call: -; cdr3_aa: CASKNTGQNTGELFF; cdr3_nt: TGTGCCAGCAAAAACACGGGACAGAACACCGGGGAGCTGTTTTTT
v_call: TRBV19; clone_size: once; j_call: TRBJ1-2; d_call: -; cdr3_aa: CASRQGGDGYTF; cdr3_nt: TGTGCCAGTAGACAAGGGGGTGATGGCTACACCTTC
v_call: TRBV2; clone_size: -; j_call: TRBJ1-2; d_call: TRBD1; cdr3_aa: CASSETGSHGYTF; cdr3_nt: TGTGCCAGCAGTGAGACAGGGTCCCATGGCTACACCTTC
v_call: TRBV6-5; clone_size: -; j_call: TRBJ1-1; d_call: -; cdr3_aa: CASSPPGRNTEAFF; cdr3_nt: TGTGCCAGCAGTCCCCCGGGACGGAACACTGAAGCTTTCTTT
v_call: TRBV19; clone_size: once; j_call: TRBJ1-6; d_call: -; cdr3_aa: CASSIGNSPLHF; cdr3_nt: TGTGCCAGTAGTATTGGTAATTCACCCCTCCACTTT
v_call: TRBV7-8; clone_size: -; j_call: TRBJ2-1; d_call: TRBD2; cdr3_aa: CASSLGTSGEASYNEQFF; cdr3_nt: TGTGCCAGCAGCCTAGGCACTAGCGGGGAGGCATCCTACAATGAGCAGTTCTTC
v_call: TRBV9; clone_size: -; j_call: TRBJ2-7; d_call: -; cdr3_aa: CASSVAPVTYEQYF; cdr3_nt: TGTGCCAGCAGCGTAGCTCCCGTGACCTACGAGCAGTACTTC
v_call: TRBV11-2; clone_size: -; j_call: TRBJ1-5; d_call: TRBD1; cdr3_aa: CASSRDRGGNQPQHF; cdr3_nt: TGTGCCAGCAGCCGCGACAGGGGAGGCAATCAGCCCCAGCATTTT
v_call: TRBV7-2; clone_size: medium-sized; j_call: TRBJ2-1; d_call: -; cdr3_aa: CASSLQGTYNEQFF; cdr3_nt: TGTGCCAGCAGCTTACAGGGGACCTACAATGAGCAGTTCTTC
v_call: TRBV5-3; clone_size: -; j_call: TRBJ2-1; d_call: TRBD1; cdr3_aa: CARCRGTGGAYNEQFF; cdr3_nt: TGTGCCAGATGCCGAGGGACAGGGGGCGCCTACAATGAGCAGTTCTTC
v_call: TRBV5-1; clone_size: -; j_call: TRBJ2-3; d_call: -; cdr3_aa: CASSLVAREADTQYF; cdr3_nt: TGCGCCAGCAGCTTGGTGGCCAGGGAAGCAGATACGCAGTATTTT
v_call: TRBV7-2; clone_size: -; j_call: TRBJ2-3; d_call: -; cdr3_aa: CASSFPPSRDTDTQYF; cdr3_nt: TGTGCCAGCAGCTTCCCCCCCTCGAGGGACACAGATACGCAGTATTTT
v_call: TRBV4-1; clone_size: few; j_call: TRBJ1-2; d_call: -; cdr3_aa: CASSHLSLLGGYTF; cdr3_nt: TGCGCCAGCAGCCACCTGTCACTATTGGGGGGCTACACCTTC
v_call: TRBV27; clone_size: -; j_call: TRBJ1-5; d_call: -; cdr3_aa: CASSLTRNQPQHF; cdr3_nt: TGTGCCAGCAGTTTGACCAGAAATCAGCCCCAGCATTTT
v_call: TRBV12-5; clone_size: -; j_call: TRBJ2-3; d_call: -; cdr3_aa: CASGSGHLPDTQYF; cdr3_nt: TGTGCTAGTGGTAGTGGACACCTGCCAGATACGCAGTATTTT
v_call: TRBV5-1; clone_size: -; j_call: TRBJ2-6; d_call: -; cdr3_aa: CASWDGTSGANVLTF; cdr3_nt: TGCGCCAGCTGGGATGGGACCTCTGGGGCCAACGTCCTGACTTTC
v_call: TRBV6-5; clone_size: -; j_call: TRBJ1-2; d_call: TRBD1; cdr3_aa: CASSSLTGGAEGGYTF; cdr3_nt: TGTGCCAGCAGTTCCCTGACAGGGGGCGCAGAAGGTGGCTACACCTTC